This T cell receptor (beta chain) was captured in a study of CD8 T cells in Susac syndrome (dated by TCRdb to the late 2010s). Background for the entire study: Repertoire sequencing was used to test whether CD8+ T cell activation and differentiation in Susac syndrome was antigen driven. Here is what the overall study found, with its caveats: The number of individuals in the TCR sequencing and HLA analysis was acknowledged as relatively small.

Concerning this clonotype itself: Its antigen remains unidentified. Qualities for individual bases were not recorded, and no much larger clone is one base off.

Peripheral blood CD8+ and CD4+ T cells from healthy donors, Susac syndrome patients and multiple sclerosis patients were profiled by high-throughput TCR beta sequencing. Treatment-naive patients with stable or active relapsing-remitting disease fulfilling revised McDonald criteria were used as multiple sclerosis controls. Bulk CD8+ and CD4+ T cells were purified by magnetic negative isolation, whereas CD8+ TEMRA cells were enriched by FACS. Blood was drawn into EDTA tubes, processed within 24 hours, and PBMCs were isolated by density gradient centrifugation. PBMCs intended for TCR sequencing were frozen in liquid nitrogen and were later thawed in a 37 degrees C water bath. Purity of sorted or isolated CD4+, CD8+ and CD8+ TEMRA cells was at least 90%. RNA was extracted with the RNeasy kit and roughly 0.5 to 1 ug was reverse transcribed using random hexamers. The immunoSEQ multiplex PCR assay, which covers 54 Vbeta and 13 Jbeta segments, was used to amplify TCR beta CDR3 regions. PCR amplification bias was corrected using a synthetic template baseline for primer optimization and computational correction. On the authors' methods: Reads were assigned to V, D and J genes according to IMGT and analyzed in immunoSEQ Analyzer, with only productive sequences retained. Clonality was computed as one minus Shannon entropy normalized by log2 of the number of productive unique sequences. For each patient and control, public and private clones were evaluated among the 100 most prevalent clones. Susac-specific clones were defined as absent from healthy and MS cohorts, approximately 1,000 published viral clones and other ImmuneACCESS disease sequences. TCRdb itself trimmed the public reads at Q25 with fastp, ran MiXCR and retained productive beta chains. Rows merge per CDR3 protein into single entries with the most common DNA and genes. The V and J calls reflect TCRdb's pipeline rather than the authors' work. The sample has about 140,000 distinct CDR3 sequences on record, roughly 95% of them singletons. About 0.11% of the sample lies in the top ten.

The germline V gene provides CDR1 KGHDR and CDR2 SFDVKD. Ends trimmed: V by 3 bases, J by 7 bases; bases unmatched to a gene: 2. Taken from cysteine to phenylalanine, the CDR3 has 14 residues. CDR3 DNA is the only sequence kept; it has 42 bases, read in frame from the first base. This receptor was taken from a human donor with multiple sclerosis. Material for sequencing was CD4+ T cells from PBMCs. The chain is made from TRBV24-1 and TRBJ1-6; a stretch of 7 junction bases matches TRBD1. The CDR3 has the sequence CATSDGTVNSPLHF. Read as DNA, the sequence is TGTGCCACCAGTGATGGGACAGTAAATTCACCCCTCCACTTT.